The sequence of this T cell receptor beta chain was determined in a study of T cell responses to AZD1222 COVID-19 vaccine. Study-level points and caveats: The donors showed a predominance of white British ancestry and of females, with possible underestimation of clonal diversity.

In regard to this clone: Its antigen is not identified.

The method was immunoSEQ multiplex PCR; TCRdb's version includes in-frame clones alone and lacks a portion of them. The sample shows under 20,000 clones, 80% to 85% of them seen only once. This TCR derives from an adult who received the AZD1222 COVID-19 vaccine. The sequencing used peripheral blood, collected 28 days after the second AZD1222 dose.

CDR3 nucleotides: TGTGCCAGCAGCCCGGGACAGAGCACAGATACGCAGTATTTT. This codes for CASSPGQSTDTQYF. The chain couples TRBV14 to TRBJ2-3, with 7 bases identical to TRBD1. The germline CDR1 and CDR2 sequences are SGHDN and FVKESK. The trim removed 4 bases at V and 0 bases at J, leaving 1 base unmatched. CDR3 size: 14 residues.